The 30 T cell receptor beta chains reported below all come from one sample, sequenced in a study of beta chain features in type 1 diabetes. The sequenced template was cDNA made from the entire isolated RNA. The table came from immunoSEQ multiplex PCR; TCRdb's copy has only in-frame clones and leaves some out. The sample lists roughly 610,000 clones; around 15% were seen once. The sequenced sample consisted of naive CD4+ T cells from blood. The source of these receptors is a man aged 18 to 29 in good health.

This rearrangement joins TRBV4-3 to TRBJ2-7, with a weak D call TRBD1 (6 bases). CDR1 and CDR2 (germline): LGHNA, YSLEER. The V and J ends lost 4 bases and 1 base respectively, with 14 bases between them. The CDR3 consists of 15 residues. CDR3 DNA: TGCGCCAGCAGCCGAGCAATTCAGGGGTCCTACGAGCAGTACTTC. This codes for CASSRAIQGSYEQYF.

This sequence joins TRBV18 and TRBJ2-7; D ambiguous. Germline values: CDR1 KGHSH, CDR2 LQKENI. The V and J ends lost 4 bases and 2 bases respectively, with 9 bases between them. There are 13 residues in the CDR3. The CDR3 protein is CASSHPFTYEQYF. CDR3 coding DNA: TGTGCCAGCTCACACCCCTTCACCTACGAGCAGTACTTC.

This clone has more than one count but fewer than ten. The gene calls are TRBV4-1 and TRBJ1-1; D gene uncertain. Germline V CDR1 and CDR2: MGHRA, YSYEKL. The length of the CDR3 is 15 residues. Trimming left V 1 base short and J 5 bases short, with 14 bases between. The CDR3 sequence is CASSQAGSWLTEAFF. In DNA, the CDR3 is TGCGCCAGCAGCCAAGCCGGGTCCTGGTTAACTGAAGCTTTCTTT.

CDR3 nucleotide sequence: TGTGCCAGCAGCCAAGCGCAGGGGAACACCGGGGAGCTGTTTTTT. It specifies CASSQAQGNTGELFF. The V call is TRBV14, the J call TRBJ2-2, with a tentative D call TRBD1 (5 bases). CDR1 and CDR2 (germline): SGHDN, FVKESK. With 1 base removed from V and 1 base from J, the gap between germline ends came to 7 bases. This CDR3 contains 15 residues.

The rearrangement joins TRBV27 to TRBJ2-5; tentatively, D is TRBD2 (5 bases). V gave up 5 bases and J gave up 1 base, with 11 bases separating them. The CDR3 loop spans 14 amino acids. Germline V gene sequence: CDR1 MNHEY, CDR2 SMNVEV (reference sequence). In DNA, the CDR3 is TGTGCCAGCAGTCATCGGAGGACCCAAGAGACCCAGTACTTC. The encoded protein is CASSHRRTQETQYF.

Only a few counts were recorded for this clone. The V and J genes are TRBV9 and TRBJ2-2; the D is unclear. V dropped 0 bases and J dropped 4 bases, with 13 bases sitting between them. The germline V gene encodes CDR1 SGDLS and CDR2 YYNGEE. This CDR3 contains 16 residues. CDR3 in amino acids: CASSVVPAMSTGELFF. CDR3 DNA: TGTGCCAGCAGCGTAGTCCCGGCGATGAGCACCGGGGAGCTGTTTTTT. The complete variable domain, with remaining parts taken from reference TRBV9 and TRBJ2-2, reads DSGVTQTPKHLITATGQRVTLRCSPRSGDLSVYWYQQSLDQGLQFLIQYYNGEERAKGNILERFSAQQFPDLHSELNLSSLELGDSALYFCASSVVPAMSTGELFFGEGSRLTVL.

This clone was seen more than once but under ten times. The chain joins TRBV21-1 to TRBJ1-2. TRBV21-1 is a recognized pseudogene. CDR3 length: 16 amino acids. In DNA, the CDR3 is TGTGCCACCTATTCCCATCTCGGCCGGGGGGCCAATGGCTACACCTTC. It specifies CATYSHLGRGANGYTF.

The V call is TRBV7-9, the J call TRBJ2-1, with D maybe TRBD1 (5 bases). Germline values: CDR1 SEHNR, CDR2 FQNEAQ (reference sequence). The CDR3 covers 14 residues. V lost 6 bases and J 6 bases, leaving 15 bases between the germline ends. This chain's CDR3 is CASSAQGGFNEQFF. The CDR3 DNA reads as TGTGCCAGCAGTGCCCAGGGTGGATTCAATGAGCAGTTCTTC. The full variable domain, with the rest looked up from reference TRBV7-9 and TRBJ2-1, is DTGVSQNPRHKITKRGQNVTFRCDPISEHNRLYWYRQTLGQGPEFLTYFQNEAQLEKSRLLSDRFSAERPKGSFSTLEIQRTEQGDSAMYLCASSAQGGFNEQFFGPGTRLTVL.

This clone came up a few times. The rearrangement joins TRBV27 to TRBJ1-5; D is ambiguous. Germline V gene sequence: CDR1 MNHEY, CDR2 SMNVEV (reference sequence). The CDR3 is 12 residues long. V dropped 6 bases and J dropped 4 bases, with 7 bases sitting between them. Written as DNA, the CDR3 is TGTGCCAGCAGAAGACCGAATCAGCCCCAGCATTTT. Translation: CASRRPNQPQHF.

This clone was found a few times. The J gene is TRBJ2-3, the V gene TRBV14; D possibly corresponds to TRBD2 (6 bases). Germline values: CDR1 SGHDN, CDR2 FVKESK. The CDR3 runs to 16 residues. Trimming pared 3 bases from V and 6 bases from J, leaving 19 bases between. The CDR3 protein is CASSQRKAGPSDTQYF. The CDR3 bases are TGTGCCAGCAGCCAGCGGAAAGCGGGCCCTTCGGATACGCAGTATTTT.

This clone occurred a few times. The rearrangement links TRBV7-2 to TRBJ2-3; TRBD2 matches at 7 bases. The CDR3 runs 13 residues. Germline loops: CDR1 SGHTA, CDR2 FQGNSA. Unmatched junction bases numbered 5, after V lost 9 bases and J lost 2 bases. The CDR3 DNA is TGTGCCAGTGAGCGGGACTTCACAGATACGCAGTATTTT. Residues: CASERDFTDTQYF.

The J gene is TRBJ2-5, the V gene TRBV7-3; TRBD1 is a possible D gene (6 bases). The germline V gene encodes CDR1 SGHTA and CDR2 FQGTGA. This CDR3 spans 15 amino acids. With 5 bases removed from V and 0 bases from J, the gap between germline ends came to 13 bases. The DNA of the CDR3 is TGTGCCAGCAGCGAACAGGGTTGGTACCAAGAGACCCAGTACTTC. It translates to CASSEQGWYQETQYF.

This clone was seen a handful of times. J is TRBJ2-2 and V is TRBV4-3; 9 bases agree with TRBD1. CDR3 length: 16 residues. Trimming at V came to 0 bases and at J to 6 bases, leaving 5 bases not matched to a gene. The germline CDR1 and CDR2 sequences are LGHNA and YSLEER. The CDR3 coding sequence is TGCGCCAGCAGCCAAGAGGGGACAGGGTGGGCCGGGGAGCTGTTTTTT. The encoded protein is CASSQEGTGWAGELFF.

There are a few counts of this clone. The rearrangement links TRBV7-2 to TRBJ2-1; D ambiguous. V lost 3 bases and J 4 bases, leaving 7 bases between the germline ends. CDR1 and CDR2 from the germline V gene are SGHTA and FQGNSA. This CDR3 contains 13 residues. The CDR3 is CASSFNKYNEQFF. In nucleotides, the CDR3 is TGTGCCAGCAGCTTTAACAAATACAATGAGCAGTTCTTC.

This chain joins TRBV4-2 and TRBJ1-3, with 9 bases aligning to TRBD1. CDR1 and CDR2 from the germline V gene are LGHNA and YNFKEQ. The CDR3 loop spans 16 amino acids. J gave up 0 bases and V 4 bases, and 4 bases lay outside the gene matches. The DNA for the CDR3 is TGTGCCAGCAGCCGCGACAGGGGGAACTCTGGAAACACCATATATTTT. As protein: CASSRDRGNSGNTIYF.

This clone was seen more than once but under ten times. V and J are TRBV12-5 and TRBJ1-4, with 10 bases fitting TRBD1. V trimming: 6 bases; J trimming: 8 bases; junction bases outside the gene matches: 18. CDR1 and CDR2 from the germline V gene are LGHNT and FRNRAP. The length of the CDR3 is 18 residues. The CDR3 sequence: CASGSSGQGIIEFEKLFF. The DNA for the CDR3 is TGTGCTAGTGGCTCCTCGGGACAGGGGATCATCGAATTCGAAAAACTGTTTTTT.

The rearrangement links TRBV19 to TRBJ2-7; D remains ambiguous. Per germline, CDR1 LNHDA and CDR2 SQIVND (reference sequence). The CDR3 consists of 14 residues. Trimming cost V 1 base and J 0 bases, with 7 bases left between them. CDR3: CASSIVMGSYEQYF. CDR3 bases: TGTGCCAGTAGTATAGTGATGGGCTCCTACGAGCAGTACTTC.

This clone was seen a few times. Other nucleotide sequences in the sample specify the same CDR3. The chain couples TRBV7-2 to TRBJ2-3, with TRBD2 matching 12 bases. This CDR3 spans 19 amino acids. The trim removed 2 bases at V and 2 bases at J, leaving 11 bases unmatched. Germline V CDR1 and CDR2: SGHTA, FQGNSA. The CDR3 DNA is TGTGCCAGCAGCTTACTACGTTGGGCTAGCGGGAGGGCCACAGATACGCAGTATTTT. Translation gives CASSLLRWASGRATDTQYF. Variable domain in full (rest from reference TRBV7-2 and TRBJ2-3): GAGVSQSPSNKVTEKGKDVELRCDPISGHTALYWYRQSLGQGLEFLIYFQGNSAPDKSGLPSDRFSAERTGGSVSTLTIQRTQQEDSAVYLCASSLLRWASGRATDTQYFGPGTRLTVL.

J is TRBJ2-5 and V is TRBV5-1, with D possibly TRBD2 on 5 matching bases. In germline, CDR1 is SGHRS, CDR2 YFSETQ. Deletions cut 0 bases from V and 5 bases from J, with 11 bases between. This CDR3 has 14 amino acids. The CDR3 nucleotides read TGCGCCAGCAGCTTGGACTCTAGCAGGGAGACCCAGTACTTC. Its protein is CASSLDSSRETQYF.

This sequence joins TRBV28 and TRBJ2-3; a weak D match, TRBD2 (5 bases). Germline V gene data show CDR1 as MDHEN and CDR2 as SYDVKM. Trimming left V 3 bases short and J 1 base short, with 11 bases between. The CDR3 runs 15 residues. The CDR3 DNA sequence: TGTGCCAGCAGTTTGTGGGAGCTCGGCACAGATACGCAGTATTTT. Translated, it gives CASSLWELGTDTQYF.

CDR3 residues: CASKRDNYGYTF. The CDR3 DNA follows: TGTGCCAGCAAAAGGGACAACTATGGCTACACCTTC. The chain uses TRBV7-9 and TRBJ1-2; D is perhaps TRBD1 (5 bases). Germline V gene lookup returns CDR1 SEHNR and CDR2 FQNEAQ (reference sequence). The CDR3 sequence is 12 residues long. V was clipped by 7 bases and J by 2 bases, with 8 bases between them.

The chain's CDR3 is CASSHRAGNTEAFF. CDR3 DNA: TGTGCCAGCAGCCACCGGGCGGGGAACACTGAAGCTTTCTTT. The gene calls are TRBV14 and TRBJ1-1, with D unclear. This CDR3 contains 14 residues. The V gene's germline CDR1 is SGHDN and CDR2 FVKESK. V was trimmed by 3 bases and J by 1 base, leaving 9 bases between them.

V and J are TRBV28 and TRBJ2-7, with D tentatively TRBD2 (6 bases). Germline CDR1 MDHEN, CDR2 SYDVKM. Trimming shortened V by 5 bases and J by 4 bases, and 24 bases separated the two germline ends. The CDR3 is 17 amino acids. The CDR3 sequence is CASSQTRPGLARYEQYF. The CDR3 region has the DNA TGTGCCAGCAGTCAGACCCGCCCGGGACTGGCTCGGTACGAGCAGTACTTC.

This clone was observed a few times. The genes are TRBV10-3 and TRBJ2-3; 7 nucleotides align to TRBD1. This CDR3 comprises 19 residues. Per the germline V gene, CDR1 is ENHRY and CDR2 is SYGVKD. J lost 2 bases, V lost 7 bases, and 21 bases had no gene match. Here the CDR3 DNA reads TGTGCCATCAAATGGTCCCGGGACAGTGACCCATTGCTCACAGATACGCAGTATTTT. Translating gives CAIKWSRDSDPLLTDTQYF.

This clone came up a few times. The J gene is TRBJ2-7, the V gene TRBV28, with 7 positions matching TRBD1. Germline trimming cut 2 bases from V and 6 bases from J; bases unmatched to any gene: 7. The CDR3 has 14 residues. Germline V gene lookup returns CDR1 MDHEN and CDR2 SYDVKM. CDR3 DNA sequence: TGTGCCAGCAGTTTACCCATACAGGGGCTCGAGCAGTACTTC. The encoded protein is CASSLPIQGLEQYF. Together with reference TRBV28 and TRBJ2-7, the CDR3 gives the full variable domain: DVKVTQSSRYLVKRTGEKVFLECVQDMDHENMFWYRQDPGLGLRLIYFSYDVKMKEKGDIPEGYSVSREKKERFSLILESASTNQTSMYLCASSLPIQGLEQYFGPGTRLTVT.

The chain employs TRBV7-9 and TRBJ1-3; TRBD1 matches at 7 bases. Germline CDR1 SEHNR, CDR2 FQNEAQ (reference sequence). The ends lost 5 bases at V and 8 bases at J; junction bases unmatched: 9. The CDR3 runs to 14 residues. In DNA, the CDR3 is TGTGCCAGCAGCACAGGGGCTCCGGGATACACCATATATTTT. Translated, it gives CASSTGAPGYTIYF.

V usage is TRBV2 and J usage is TRBJ2-1; D is unclear. The germline V gene encodes CDR1 SNHLY and CDR2 FYNNEI. This CDR3 contains 10 residues. V dropped 8 bases and J dropped 5 bases, with 4 bases sitting between them. This CDR3 is CASANNEQFF. The CDR3 DNA sequence: TGTGCCAGCGCCAACAATGAGCAGTTCTTC. The entire variable domain, with the rest obtained from reference TRBV2 and TRBJ2-1, is as follows: EPEVTQTPSHQVTQMGQEVILRCVPISNHLYFYWYRQILGQKVEFLVSFYNNEISEKSEIFDDQFSVERPDGSNFTLKIRSTKLEDSAMYFCASANNEQFFGPGTRLTVL.

The chain carries TRBV4-3 and TRBJ2-5; D unresolved. Germline CDR1 is LGHNA and CDR2 is YSLEER. The ends were cut back, 3 bases at V and 3 bases at J, with 8 bases in the middle. The CDR3 runs to 13 residues. The CDR3 sequence is CASSQVIKETQYF. Here the CDR3 DNA reads TGCGCCAGCAGCCAGGTCATTAAAGAGACCCAGTACTTC.

The chain carries TRBV30 and TRBJ2-2, with TRBD1 identical over 9 bases. Germline-derived CDR1 and CDR2 are GTSNPN and SVGIG (reference sequence). The junction had 9 bases not matched to a gene; V was cut back by 3 bases and J by 4 bases. CDR3 length: 16 amino acids. Here the CDR3 DNA reads TGTGCCTGGAGAAAAGGACAGGGGACGAGCACCGGGGAGCTGTTTTTT. Protein sequence: CAWRKGQGTSTGELFF.

In its sample, this clone was seen a few times. The chain recombines TRBV7-3 with TRBJ1-1; possible D gene TRBD1, 6 bases. Trimming pared 0 bases from V and 4 bases from J, leaving 9 bases between. CDR3 size: 14 residues. CDR1 and CDR2 from the germline V gene are SGHTA and FQGTGA. CDR3 residues: CASSLTGGGTEAFF. The CDR3 coding sequence is TGTGCCAGCAGCTTAACAGGGGGTGGCACTGAAGCTTTCTTT.